This record looks at one TCR beta chain sequence and its context. Its antigen remains unknown. Runs used v3.0 of the immunoSEQ assay and were done at survey level. Some clones are missing from TCRdb's copy, which holds only in-frame ones; the method was immunoSEQ multiplex PCR. The sample includes 35,000 to 40,000 clones, around 94% seen only once; the top ten take roughly 3.9%. This sample was taken from a study of long-term antiretroviral therapy in people with HIV. Study-level points and caveats: Regardless of time point, clones expanded before ART dominated the repertoire.

There are 15 residues in the CDR3. V lost 6 bases and J lost 3, with 17 bases in between. Germline V gene lookup returns CDR1 SGHAT and CDR2 FQNNGV. The chain couples TRBV11-2 to TRBJ1-2; D might be TRBD1 (6 bases). This clonotype was sampled from a woman aged 45-65 years with HIV. The sequencing here drew on unsorted PBMCs, taken 4.1 years after starting antiretroviral therapy. The CDR3 DNA reads TGTGCCAGCAGTTCCGGCCCCAGGACAGACTATGGCTACACCTTC. Its protein is CASSSGPRTDYGYTF.